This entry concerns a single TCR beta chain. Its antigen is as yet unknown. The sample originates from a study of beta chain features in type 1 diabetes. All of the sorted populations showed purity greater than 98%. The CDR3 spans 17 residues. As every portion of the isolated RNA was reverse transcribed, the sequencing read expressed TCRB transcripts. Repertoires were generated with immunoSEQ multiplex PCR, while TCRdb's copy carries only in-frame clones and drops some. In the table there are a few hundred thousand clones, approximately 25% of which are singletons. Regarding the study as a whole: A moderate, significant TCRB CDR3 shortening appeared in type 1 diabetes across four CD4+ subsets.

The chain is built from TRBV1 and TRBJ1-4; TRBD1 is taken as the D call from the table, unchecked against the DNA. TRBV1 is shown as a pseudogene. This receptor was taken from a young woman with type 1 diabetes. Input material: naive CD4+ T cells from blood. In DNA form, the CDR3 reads TGCACCAGCAGCCAAGATGGTGTAGGGACAGTGAATGAAAAACTGTTTTTT. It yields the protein CTSSQDGVGTVNEKLFF.